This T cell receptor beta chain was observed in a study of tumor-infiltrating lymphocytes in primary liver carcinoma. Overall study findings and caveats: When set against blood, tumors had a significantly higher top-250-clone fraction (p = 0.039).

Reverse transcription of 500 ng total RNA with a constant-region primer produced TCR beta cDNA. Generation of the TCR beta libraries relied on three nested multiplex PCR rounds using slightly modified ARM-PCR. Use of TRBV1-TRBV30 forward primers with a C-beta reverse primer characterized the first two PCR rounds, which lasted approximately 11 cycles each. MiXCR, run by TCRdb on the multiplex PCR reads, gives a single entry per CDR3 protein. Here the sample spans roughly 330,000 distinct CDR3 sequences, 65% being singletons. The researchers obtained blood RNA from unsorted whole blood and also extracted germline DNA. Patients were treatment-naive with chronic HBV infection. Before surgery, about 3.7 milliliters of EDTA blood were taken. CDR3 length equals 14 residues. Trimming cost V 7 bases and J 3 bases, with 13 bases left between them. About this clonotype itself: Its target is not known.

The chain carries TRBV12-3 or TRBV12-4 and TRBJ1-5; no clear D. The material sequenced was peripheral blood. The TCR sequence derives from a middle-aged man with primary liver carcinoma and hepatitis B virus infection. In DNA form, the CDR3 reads TGTGCCAGCACGATGAATTCGGACAATCAGCCCCAGCATTTT. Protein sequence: CASTMNSDNQPQHF.